This T cell receptor (beta chain) is drawn from a study of T cells in Graves' hyperthyroidism and ophthalmopathy. From germline, CDR1 is SNHLY and CDR2 FYNNEI. The CDR3 covers 13 residues. The V end lost 6 bases, the J end lost 5 bases, and 10 bases lay between the germline ends. This clonotype has at least ten counts. Regions amplified from RNA transcripts were the TCR beta CDR3 regions. HTBI primers drove first-round RT-PCR of the TCR CDR3. TCRdb independently ran MiXCR on the multiplex PCR reads; one entry per CDR3 protein. The sample carries 660,000 or so distinct CDR3 sequences, 45% recorded once. Exclusion of patients followed from uncontrolled infection, other autoimmune disease, pregnancy or lactation.

The sample consisted of peripheral blood or thyroid tissue (not recorded which). The chain joins TRBV2 to TRBJ1-4; tentatively, D is TRBD1 (6 bases). The receptor was isolated from an adult man with Graves' disease, either hyperthyroidism or ophthalmopathy (not recorded which). CDR3 DNA sequence: TGTGCCAGCAGGGACAGCTTAAATGAAAAACTGTTTTTT. Its protein product is CASRDSLNEKLFF.